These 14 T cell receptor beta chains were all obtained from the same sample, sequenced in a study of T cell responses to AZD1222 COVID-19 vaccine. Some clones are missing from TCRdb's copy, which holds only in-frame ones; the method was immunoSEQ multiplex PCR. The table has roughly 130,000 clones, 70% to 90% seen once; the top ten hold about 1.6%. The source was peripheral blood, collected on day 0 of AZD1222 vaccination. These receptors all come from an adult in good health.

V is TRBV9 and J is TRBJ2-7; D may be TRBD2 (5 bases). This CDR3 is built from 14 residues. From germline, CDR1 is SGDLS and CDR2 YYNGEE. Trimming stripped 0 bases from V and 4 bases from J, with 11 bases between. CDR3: CASSVDVGNYEQYF. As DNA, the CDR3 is TGTGCCAGCAGCGTAGATGTCGGGAATTACGAGCAGTACTTC.

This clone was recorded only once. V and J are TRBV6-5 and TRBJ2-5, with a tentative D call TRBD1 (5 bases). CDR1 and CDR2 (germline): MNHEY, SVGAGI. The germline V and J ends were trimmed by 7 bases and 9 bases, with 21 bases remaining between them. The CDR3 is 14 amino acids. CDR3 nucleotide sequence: TGTGCCAGCACCAAAGCGCTCTACGAAGGGGCCCAGTACTTC. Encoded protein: CASTKALYEGAQYF.

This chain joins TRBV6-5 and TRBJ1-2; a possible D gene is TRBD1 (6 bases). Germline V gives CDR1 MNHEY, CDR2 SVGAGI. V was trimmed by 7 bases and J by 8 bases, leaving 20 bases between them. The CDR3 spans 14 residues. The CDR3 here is CASIERGAAGGYTF. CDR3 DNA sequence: TGTGCCAGCATCGAGAGGGGGGCCGCGGGCGGCTACACCTTC.

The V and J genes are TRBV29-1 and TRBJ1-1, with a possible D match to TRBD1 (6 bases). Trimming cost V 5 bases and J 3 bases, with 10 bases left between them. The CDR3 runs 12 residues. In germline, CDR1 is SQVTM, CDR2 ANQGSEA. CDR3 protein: CSVNRADTEAFF. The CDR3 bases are TGCAGCGTTAACAGGGCGGACACTGAAGCTTTCTTT.

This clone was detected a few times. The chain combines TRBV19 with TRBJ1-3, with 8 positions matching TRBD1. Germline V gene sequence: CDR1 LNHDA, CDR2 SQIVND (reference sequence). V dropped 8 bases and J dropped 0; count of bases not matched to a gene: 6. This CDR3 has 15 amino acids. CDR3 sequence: CASRPTGASGNTIYF. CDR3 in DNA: TGTGCCAGTCGCCCGACAGGGGCCTCTGGAAACACCATATATTTT.

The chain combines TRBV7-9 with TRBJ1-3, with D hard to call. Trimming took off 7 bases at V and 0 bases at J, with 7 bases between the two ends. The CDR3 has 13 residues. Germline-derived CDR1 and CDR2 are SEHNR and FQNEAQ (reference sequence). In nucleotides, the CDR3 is TGTGCCAGCAAAGGATTCTCTGGAAACACCATATATTTT. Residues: CASKGFSGNTIYF.

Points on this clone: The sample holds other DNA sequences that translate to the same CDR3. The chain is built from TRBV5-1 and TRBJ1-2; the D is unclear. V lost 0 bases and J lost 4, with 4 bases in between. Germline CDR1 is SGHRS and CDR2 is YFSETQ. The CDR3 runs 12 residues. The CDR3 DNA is TGCGCCAGCAGCTTGGACTCCTATGGCTACACCTTC. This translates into CASSLDSYGYTF.

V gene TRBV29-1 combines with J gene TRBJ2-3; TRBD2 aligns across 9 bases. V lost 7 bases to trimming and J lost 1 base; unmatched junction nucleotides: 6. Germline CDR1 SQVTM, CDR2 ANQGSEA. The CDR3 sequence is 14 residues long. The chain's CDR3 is CSASRTSGTDTQYF. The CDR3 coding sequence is TGCAGCGCCTCAAGGACTAGCGGCACAGATACGCAGTATTTT.

The CDR3: CASSYSTGFYEQYF. The DNA for the CDR3 is TGTGCCAGCAGTTATTCGACGGGTTTCTACGAGCAGTACTTC. The chain combines TRBV27 with TRBJ2-7; D remains unclear. V was trimmed by 4 bases and J by 3 bases, leaving 13 bases between them. This CDR3 comprises 14 residues. Germline-derived CDR1 and CDR2 are MNHEY and SMNVEV (reference sequence).

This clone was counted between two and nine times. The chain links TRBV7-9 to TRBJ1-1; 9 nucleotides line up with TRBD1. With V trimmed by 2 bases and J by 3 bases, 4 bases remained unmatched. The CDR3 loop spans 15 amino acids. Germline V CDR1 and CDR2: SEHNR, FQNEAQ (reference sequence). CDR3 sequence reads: CASSLTGGWDTEAFF. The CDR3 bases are TGTGCCAGCAGCTTAACAGGGGGCTGGGACACTGAAGCTTTCTTT.

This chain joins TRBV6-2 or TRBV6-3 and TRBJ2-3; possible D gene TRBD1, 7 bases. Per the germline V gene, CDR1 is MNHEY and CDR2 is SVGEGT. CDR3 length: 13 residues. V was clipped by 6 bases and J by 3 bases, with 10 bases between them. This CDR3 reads CASSRGETDTQYF. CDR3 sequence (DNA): TGTGCCAGCAGCAGGGGGGAGACAGATACGCAGTATTTT.

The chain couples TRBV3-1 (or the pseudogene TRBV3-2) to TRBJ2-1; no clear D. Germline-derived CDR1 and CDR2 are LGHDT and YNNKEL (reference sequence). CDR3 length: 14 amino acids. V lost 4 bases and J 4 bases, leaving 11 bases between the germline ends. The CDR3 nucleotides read TGTGCCAGCAGCCCCCCGATGAGTTACAATGAGCAGTTCTTC. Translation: CASSPPMSYNEQFF.

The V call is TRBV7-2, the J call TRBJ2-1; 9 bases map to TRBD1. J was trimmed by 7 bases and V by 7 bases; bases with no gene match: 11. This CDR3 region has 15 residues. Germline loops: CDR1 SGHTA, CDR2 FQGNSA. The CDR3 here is CASTSGTGNRNEQFF. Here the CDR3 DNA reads TGTGCCAGCACCTCGGGGACAGGGAATAGGAATGAGCAGTTCTTC.

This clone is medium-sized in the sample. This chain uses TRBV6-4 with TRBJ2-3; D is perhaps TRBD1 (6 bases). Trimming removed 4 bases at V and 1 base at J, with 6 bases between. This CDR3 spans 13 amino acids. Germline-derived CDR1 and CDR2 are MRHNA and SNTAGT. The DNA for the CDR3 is TGTGCCAGCAGTGCAGGGGGCACAGATACGCAGTATTTT. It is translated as CASSAGGTDTQYF.